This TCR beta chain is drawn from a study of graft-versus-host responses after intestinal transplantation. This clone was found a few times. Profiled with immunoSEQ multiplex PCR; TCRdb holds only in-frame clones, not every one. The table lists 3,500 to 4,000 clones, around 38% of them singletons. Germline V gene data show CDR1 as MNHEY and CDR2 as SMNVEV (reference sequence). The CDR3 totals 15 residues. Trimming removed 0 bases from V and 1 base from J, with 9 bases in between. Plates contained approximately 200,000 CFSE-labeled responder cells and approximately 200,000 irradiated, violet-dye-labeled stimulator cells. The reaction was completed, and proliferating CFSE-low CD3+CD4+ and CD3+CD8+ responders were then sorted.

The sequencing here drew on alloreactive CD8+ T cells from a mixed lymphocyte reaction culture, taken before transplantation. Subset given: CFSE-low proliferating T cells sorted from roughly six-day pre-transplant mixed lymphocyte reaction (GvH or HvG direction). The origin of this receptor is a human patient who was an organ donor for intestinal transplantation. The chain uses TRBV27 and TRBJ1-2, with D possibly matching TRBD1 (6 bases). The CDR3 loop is CASSLSGTHNYGYTF. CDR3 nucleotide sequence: TGTGCCAGCAGTTTATCCGGGACACATAACTATGGCTACACCTTC.